This TCR beta chain was documented in a study of response to subunit inactivated influenza vaccine. This CDR3 comprises 18 residues. In germline, CDR1 is SGHRS, CDR2 YFSETQ. J lost 2 bases, V lost 0 bases, and 11 bases had no gene match. One entry per CDR3 protein results from TCRdb running MiXCR on the RT-PCR reads. Counted here are hundreds of thousands of distinct CDR3 sequences, approximately 15% occurring once; the ten biggest clones make up 6% to 7%. With respect to this clonotype: Its antigen is as yet unknown.

Study-wide results and limits: The authors offered the suggestion that each seasonal influenza vaccination recruits few new T cells.

The material was PBMCs from blood, obtained roughly 15 days before vaccination. This clonotype was sampled from a man aged 45-60 years who received an inactivated influenza vaccine. This sequence joins TRBV5-1 and TRBJ2-3; TRBD2 agrees at 8 bases. The CDR3 region is CASSLVGLGGGLTDTQYF. The CDR3 nucleotides are TGCGCCAGCAGCTTGGTGGGACTAGGCGGGGGGCTCACAGATACGCAGTATTTT. Complete variable domain (other parts from reference TRBV5-1 and TRBJ2-3): KAGVTQTPRYLIKTRGQQVTLSCSPISGHRSVSWYQQTPGQGLQFLFEYFSETQRNKGNFPGRFSGRQFSNSRSEMNVSTLELGDSALYLCASSLVGLGGGLTDTQYFGPGTRLTVL.